This T cell receptor (beta chain) was captured in a study of response to subunit inactivated influenza vaccine. Whole-study findings and limits: Authors suggested few new T cells are recruited by each seasonal influenza vaccination.

Each CDR3 protein gets one entry after TCRdb re-called the RT-PCR reads with MiXCR. Of about 520,000 distinct CDR3 sequences in the sample, approximately 6.9% were seen once. This clonotype was observed at least ten times. The antigen is undetermined. This CDR3 has 16 amino acids. CDR1 DFQATT and CDR2 SNEGSKA come from the germline V gene (reference sequence). The J segment lost 0 bases and the V segment lost 6 bases, leaving 10 bases of the junction unmatched. The chain combines TRBV20-1 with TRBJ1-5, with TRBD1 identical over 8 bases. The sequences come from PBMCs from blood, collected about 24 months after vaccination. The sequence was obtained from a man in his fifties or sixties who received an inactivated influenza vaccine. The CDR3 reads CSATGDGTYSNQPQHF. In DNA, the CDR3 is TGCAGTGCGACAGGGGACGGCACCTATAGCAATCAGCCCCAGCATTTT.